The text below deals with one T cell receptor beta chain. Clones were sequenced by immunoSEQ multiplex PCR, and TCRdb holds only the in-frame ones, with some missing. This table holds more than 10,000 clones, roughly 77% found once. These data originate in a study of follicular helper T cells after annual influenza vaccination. Turning to the study itself: For some subjects, blood spans the 2013-2014, 2014-2015 and 2015-2016 annual vaccinations.

With V trimmed by 0 bases and J by 7 bases, 7 bases remained unmatched. CDR3 size: 16 residues. Germline CDR1 is SEHNR and CDR2 is FQNEAQ (reference sequence). Documented time point: 2014-2015 season, pre-vaccination. Community-dwelling subjects without influenza vaccination in the prior 6 months were enrolled. The receptor comes from an adult who received the influenza vaccine. This material consisted of CXCR5- memory CD4+ T cells sorted from blood, taken on the day of influenza vaccination. The chain carries TRBV7-9 and TRBJ1-4; 8 bases are a match to TRBD1. The CDR3: CASSLAYQGAGEKLFF. In DNA form, the CDR3 reads TGTGCCAGCAGCTTAGCGTACCAGGGGGCGGGTGAAAAACTGTTTTTT.